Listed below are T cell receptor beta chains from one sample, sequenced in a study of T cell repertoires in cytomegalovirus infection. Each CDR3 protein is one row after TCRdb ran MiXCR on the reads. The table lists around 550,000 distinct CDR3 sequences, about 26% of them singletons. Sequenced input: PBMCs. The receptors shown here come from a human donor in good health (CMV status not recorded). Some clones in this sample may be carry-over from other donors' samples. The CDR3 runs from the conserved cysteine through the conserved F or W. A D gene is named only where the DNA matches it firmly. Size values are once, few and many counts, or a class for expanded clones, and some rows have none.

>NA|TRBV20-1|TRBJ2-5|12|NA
CSAYGGQETQYF
TGCAGTGCTTACGGGGGCCAAGAGACCCAGTACTTC
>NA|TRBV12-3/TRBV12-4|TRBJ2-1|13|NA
CASSFSRSIEQFF
TGTGCCAGCAGTTTCTCCCGCTCTATCGAGCAGTTCTTC
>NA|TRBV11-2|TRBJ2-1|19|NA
CASSMTGFGGVSSYNEQFF
TGTGCCAGCAGCATGACGGGGTTCGGGGGCGTGAGCTCCTACAATGAGCAGTTCTTC
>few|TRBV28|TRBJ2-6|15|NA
CASSLQGPGANVLTF
TGTGCCAGCAGTTTACAGGGCCCTGGGGCCAACGTCCTGACTTTC
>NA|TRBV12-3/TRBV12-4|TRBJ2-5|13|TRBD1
CASSGQGRETQYF
TGTGCCAGCAGTGGACAGGGGAGAGAGACCCAGTACTTC
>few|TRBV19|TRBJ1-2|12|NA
CASSALQGPYTF
TGTGCCAGTAGTGCCTTACAGGGACCCTACACCTTC
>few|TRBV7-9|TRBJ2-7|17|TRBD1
CASSPGPTGGHSYEQYF
TGTGCCAGCAGCCCGGGGCCGACAGGGGGGCACTCCTACGAGCAGTACTTC
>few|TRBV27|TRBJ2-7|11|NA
CATRSGYEQYF
TGTGCCACACGCAGCGGGTACGAGCAGTACTTC
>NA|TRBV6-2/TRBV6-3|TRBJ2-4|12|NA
CATKGSGDIQYF
TGTGCCACAAAGGGGAGTGGGGACATTCAGTACTTC
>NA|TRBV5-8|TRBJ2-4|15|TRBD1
CASSPDRGRRNIQYF
TGTGCCAGCAGCCCGGACAGGGGGCGCCGAAACATTCAGTACTTC
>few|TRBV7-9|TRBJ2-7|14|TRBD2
CASSFASGDYEQYF
TGTGCCAGCAGCTTCGCTAGCGGGGACTACGAGCAGTACTTC
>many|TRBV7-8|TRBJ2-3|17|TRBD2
CASSLVPSGLWADTQYF
TGTGCCAGCAGCTTAGTCCCTAGCGGTCTTTGGGCAGATACGCAGTATTTT
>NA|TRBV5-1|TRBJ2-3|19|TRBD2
CASSLDASSGRGKTDTQYF
TGCGCCAGCAGCTTGGACGCTTCTAGCGGGAGAGGGAAAACAGATACGCAGTATTTT
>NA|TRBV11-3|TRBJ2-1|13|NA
CASSLTVDNEQFF
TGTGCCAGCAGCTTAACCGTGGACAATGAGCAGTTCTTC
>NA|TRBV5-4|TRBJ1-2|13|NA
CASSYRAVYGYTF
TGTGCCAGCAGTTACAGGGCCGTCTATGGCTACACCTTC
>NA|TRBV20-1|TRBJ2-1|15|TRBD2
CSAHSGSLAYNEQFF
TGCAGTGCCCATAGCGGGAGTCTCGCCTACAATGAGCAGTTCTTC
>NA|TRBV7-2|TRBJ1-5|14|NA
CASSLSTYNQPQHF
TGTGCCAGCAGCTTATCCACCTACAATCAGCCCCAGCATTTT
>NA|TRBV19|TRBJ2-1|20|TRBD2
CASSTPPGLAGRSSYNEQFF
TGTGCCAGTAGTACGCCACCCGGACTAGCGGGACGGAGCTCCTACAATGAGCAGTTCTTC
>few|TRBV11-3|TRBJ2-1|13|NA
CASRTPATMQQFF
TGTGCCAGCAGAACCCCCGCTACAATGCAGCAGTTCTTC
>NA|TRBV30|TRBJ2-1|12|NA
CAWGRQSVEQFF
TGTGCCTGGGGAAGACAGTCGGTTGAGCAGTTCTTC
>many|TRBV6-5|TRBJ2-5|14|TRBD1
CASSYGTGVETQYF
TGTGCCAGCAGTTACGGTACAGGGGTGGAGACCCAGTACTTC
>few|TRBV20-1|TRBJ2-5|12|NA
CSASYGQETQYF
TGCAGTGCTAGTTATGGTCAAGAGACCCAGTACTTC
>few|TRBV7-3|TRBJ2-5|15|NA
CASSSGSQMGETQYF
TGTGCCAGCAGCTCGGGGAGCCAGATGGGGGAGACCCAGTACTTC
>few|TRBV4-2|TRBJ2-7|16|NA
CASSQDGWDTVYEQYF
TGTGCCAGCAGCCAAGATGGGTGGGACACAGTTTACGAGCAGTACTTC
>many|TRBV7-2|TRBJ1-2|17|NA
CASSPNRVVNPIYGYTF
TGTGCCAGCAGCCCAAACAGGGTTGTTAACCCTATATATGGCTACACCTTC
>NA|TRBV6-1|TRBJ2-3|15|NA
CASTFNSGASDTQYF
TGTGCCAGCACTTTTAATTCAGGGGCATCAGATACGCAGTATTTT
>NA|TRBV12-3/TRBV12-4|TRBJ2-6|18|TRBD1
CASCSSRDRVYGANVLTF
TGTGCCAGCTGCTCTTCCCGGGACAGGGTCTATGGGGCCAACGTCCTGACTTTC
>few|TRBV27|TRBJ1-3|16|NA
CASSLNYRVSGNTIYF
TGTGCCAGCAGTTTAAATTACAGGGTCTCTGGAAACACCATATATTTT
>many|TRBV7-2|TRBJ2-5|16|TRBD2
CASSAGLAGAQETQYF
TGTGCCAGCAGCGCGGGACTAGCGGGAGCCCAAGAGACCCAGTACTTC
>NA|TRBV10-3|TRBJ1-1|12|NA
CAMGRANTEAFF
TGTGCCATGGGACGGGCGAACACTGAAGCTTTCTTT
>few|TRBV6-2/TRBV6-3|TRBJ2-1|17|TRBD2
CASSYSISGRTYNEQFF
TGTGCCAGCAGTTACTCGATTTCCGGGAGGACCTACAATGAGCAGTTCTTC
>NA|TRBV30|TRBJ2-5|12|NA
CAWEAPQETQYF
TGTGCCTGGGAAGCGCCGCAAGAGACCCAGTACTTC
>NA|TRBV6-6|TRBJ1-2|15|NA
CASSYSTELNYGYTF
TGTGCCAGCAGTTACTCGACAGAACTTAACTATGGCTACACCTTC
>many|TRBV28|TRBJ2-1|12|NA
CASSLFDNEQFF
TGTGCCAGCAGTTTATTTGATAATGAGCAGTTCTTC
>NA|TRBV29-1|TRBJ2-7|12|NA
CSALWSSYEQYF
TGCAGCGCCTTGTGGTCATCCTACGAGCAGTACTTC
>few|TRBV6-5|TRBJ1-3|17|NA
CASSYVGITLSGNTIYF
TGTGCCAGCAGTTACGTCGGAATTACTCTCTCTGGAAACACCATATATTTT
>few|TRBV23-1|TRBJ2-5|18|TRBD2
CASCHAVPGLAEGETQYF
TGCGCCAGTTGTCACGCGGTGCCGGGACTAGCGGAGGGTGAGACCCAGTACTTC
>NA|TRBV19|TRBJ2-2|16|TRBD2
CASSRTSGRAAGELFF
TGTGCCAGTAGTAGGACTAGCGGGAGGGCAGCCGGGGAGCTGTTTTTT
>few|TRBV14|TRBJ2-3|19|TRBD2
CASSQEIWVAGGRTDTQYF
TGTGCCAGCAGCCAAGAAATATGGGTAGCGGGAGGAAGGACAGATACGCAGTATTTT
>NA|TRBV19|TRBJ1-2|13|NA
CASRTGNNYGYTF
TGTGCCAGTAGAACGGGAAATAACTATGGCTACACCTTC
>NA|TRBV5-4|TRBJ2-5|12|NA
CASSLEIGAQYF
TGTGCCAGCAGCTTGGAGATCGGGGCCCAGTACTTC